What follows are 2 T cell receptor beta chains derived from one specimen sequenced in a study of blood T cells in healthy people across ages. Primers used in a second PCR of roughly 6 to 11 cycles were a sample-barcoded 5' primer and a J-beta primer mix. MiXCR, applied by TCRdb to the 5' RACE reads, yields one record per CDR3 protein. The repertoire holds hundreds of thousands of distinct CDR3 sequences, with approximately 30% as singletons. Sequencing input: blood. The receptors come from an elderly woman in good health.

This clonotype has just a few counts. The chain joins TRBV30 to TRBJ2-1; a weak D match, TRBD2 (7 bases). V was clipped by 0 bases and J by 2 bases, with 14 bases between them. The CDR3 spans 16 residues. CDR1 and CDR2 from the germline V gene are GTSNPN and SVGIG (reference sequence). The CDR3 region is CAWSVSMRGPYNEQFF. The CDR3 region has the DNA TGTGCCTGGAGTGTCAGTATGCGGGGGCCCTACAATGAGCAGTTCTTC.

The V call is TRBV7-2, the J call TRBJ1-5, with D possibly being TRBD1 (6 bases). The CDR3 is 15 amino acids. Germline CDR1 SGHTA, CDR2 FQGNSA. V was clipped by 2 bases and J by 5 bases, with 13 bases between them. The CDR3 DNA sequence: TGTGCCAGCAGCTTAAGCCGGGGGGCGTATCAGCCCCAGCATTTT. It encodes CASSLSRGAYQPQHF.